Given below is one T cell receptor (beta chain) in context. Antigen: not known. Trimming shortened V by 11 bases and J by 7 bases, and 18 bases separated the two germline ends. Germline CDR1 SGHTA, CDR2 FQGTGA. The CDR3 runs 13 residues. This was the immunoSEQ v3.0 assay at survey level. Sequencing was performed with immunoSEQ multiplex PCR; in TCRdb, only in-frame clones are kept and a portion is missing. The table lists roughly 25,000 clones, approximately 81% of them singletons, with 8% to 10% in the top ten. This sample is drawn from a study of long-term antiretroviral therapy in people with HIV. Study-level background: The earliest samples came from an era when ART typically awaited falling CD4 counts.

Study-level points and caveats: CDR3 length ranges were narrower in HIV repertoires than in controls.

The TCR sequence derives from a man aged 35 to 55 with HIV. Specimen: unsorted PBMCs, collected 2.3 years after starting antiretroviral therapy. The chain recombines TRBV7-3 with TRBJ2-1; TRBD1 might be the D (6 bases). CDR3 nucleotides: TGTGCCTACGAAAGGGGGACCCCTAATGAGCAGTTCTTC. It encodes CAYERGTPNEQFF.